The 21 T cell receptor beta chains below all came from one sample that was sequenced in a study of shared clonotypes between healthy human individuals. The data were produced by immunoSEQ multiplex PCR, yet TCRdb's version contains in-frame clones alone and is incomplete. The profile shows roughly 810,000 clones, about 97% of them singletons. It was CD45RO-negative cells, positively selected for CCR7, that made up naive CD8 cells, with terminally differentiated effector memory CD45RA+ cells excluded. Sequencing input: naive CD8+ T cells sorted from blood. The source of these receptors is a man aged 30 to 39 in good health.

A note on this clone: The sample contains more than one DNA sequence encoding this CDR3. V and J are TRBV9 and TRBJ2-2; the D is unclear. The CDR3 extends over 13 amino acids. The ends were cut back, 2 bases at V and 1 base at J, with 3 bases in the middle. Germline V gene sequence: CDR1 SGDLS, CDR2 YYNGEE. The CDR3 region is CASSVGNTGELFF. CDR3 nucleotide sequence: TGTGCCAGCAGCGTGGGGAACACCGGGGAGCTGTTTTTT.

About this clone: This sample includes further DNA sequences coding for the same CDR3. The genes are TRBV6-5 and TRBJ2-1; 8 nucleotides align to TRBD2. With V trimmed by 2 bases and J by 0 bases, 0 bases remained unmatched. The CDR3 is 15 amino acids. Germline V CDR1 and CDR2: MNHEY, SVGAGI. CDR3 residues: CASSYSGSSYNEQFF. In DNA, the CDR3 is TGTGCCAGCAGTTACAGCGGGAGCTCCTACAATGAGCAGTTCTTC.

In DNA, the CDR3 is TGTGCCAGCAGTTTCAGCGGGATCGATGAGCAGTTCTTC. Its protein product is CASSFSGIDEQFF. The V and J genes are TRBV28 and TRBJ2-1, with 7 bases fitting TRBD2. Germline lookup yields CDR1 MDHEN and CDR2 SYDVKM. The CDR3 is made up of 13 amino acids. V lost 3 bases to trimming and J lost 8 bases; unmatched junction nucleotides: 4.

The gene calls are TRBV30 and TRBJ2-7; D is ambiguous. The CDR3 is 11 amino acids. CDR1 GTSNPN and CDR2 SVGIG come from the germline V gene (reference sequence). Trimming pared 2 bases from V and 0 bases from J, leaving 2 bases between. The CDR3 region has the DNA TGTGCCTGGAGTACCTCCTACGAGCAGTACTTC. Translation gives CAWSTSYEQYF.

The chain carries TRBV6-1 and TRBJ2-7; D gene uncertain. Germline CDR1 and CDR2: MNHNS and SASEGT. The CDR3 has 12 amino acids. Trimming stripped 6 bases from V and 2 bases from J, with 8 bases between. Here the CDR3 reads CASRDAAYEQYF. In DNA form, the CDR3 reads TGTGCCAGCAGGGATGCAGCCTACGAGCAGTACTTC.

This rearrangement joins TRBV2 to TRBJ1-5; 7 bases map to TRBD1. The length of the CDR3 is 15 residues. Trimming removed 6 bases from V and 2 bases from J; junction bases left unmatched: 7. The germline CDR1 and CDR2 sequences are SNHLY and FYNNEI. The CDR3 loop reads CASSVGTAGNQPQHF. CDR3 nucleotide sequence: TGTGCCAGCAGCGTGGGGACAGCTGGCAATCAGCCCCAGCATTTT.

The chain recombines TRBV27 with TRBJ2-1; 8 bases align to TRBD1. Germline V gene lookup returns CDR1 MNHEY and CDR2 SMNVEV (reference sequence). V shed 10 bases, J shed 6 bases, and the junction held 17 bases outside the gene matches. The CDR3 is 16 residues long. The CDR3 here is CATSGGQEGLFNEQFF. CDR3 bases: TGTGCCACCTCAGGGGGACAGGAGGGCCTTTTCAATGAGCAGTTCTTC.

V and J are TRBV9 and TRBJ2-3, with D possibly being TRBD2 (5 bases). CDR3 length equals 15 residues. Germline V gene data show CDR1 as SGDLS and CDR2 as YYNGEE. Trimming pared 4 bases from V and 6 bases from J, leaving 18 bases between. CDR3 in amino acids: CASSSSSSPLDTQYF. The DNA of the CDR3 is TGTGCCAGCAGCTCCTCATCTAGCCCCCTTGATACGCAGTATTTT.

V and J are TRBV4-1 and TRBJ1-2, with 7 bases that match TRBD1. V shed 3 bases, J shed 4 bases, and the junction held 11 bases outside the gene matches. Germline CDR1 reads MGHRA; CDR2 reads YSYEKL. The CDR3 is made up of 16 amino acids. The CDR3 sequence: CASSQGSGTDLYGYTF. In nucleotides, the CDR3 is TGCGCCAGCAGCCAGGGATCCGGGACAGACCTCTATGGCTACACCTTC.

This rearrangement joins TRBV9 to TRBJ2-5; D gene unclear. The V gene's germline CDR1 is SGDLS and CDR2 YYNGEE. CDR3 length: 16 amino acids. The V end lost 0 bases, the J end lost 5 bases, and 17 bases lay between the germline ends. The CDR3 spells CASSVEKSVVRETQYF. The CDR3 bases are TGTGCCAGCAGCGTAGAAAAGTCAGTGGTACGGGAGACCCAGTACTTC.

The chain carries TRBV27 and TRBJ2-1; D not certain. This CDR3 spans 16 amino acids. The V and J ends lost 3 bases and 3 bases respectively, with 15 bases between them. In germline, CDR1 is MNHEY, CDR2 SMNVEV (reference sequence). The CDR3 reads CASSLSGANDYNEQFF. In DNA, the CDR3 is TGTGCCAGCAGTTTGTCGGGTGCCAACGACTACAATGAGCAGTTCTTC.

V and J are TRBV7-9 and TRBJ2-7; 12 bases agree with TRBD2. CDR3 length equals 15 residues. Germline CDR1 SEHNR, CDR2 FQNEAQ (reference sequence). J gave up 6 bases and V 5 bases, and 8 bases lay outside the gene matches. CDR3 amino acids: CASSKRTSGNGEQYF. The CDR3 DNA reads TGTGCCAGCAGCAAAAGGACTAGCGGGAACGGCGAGCAGTACTTC.

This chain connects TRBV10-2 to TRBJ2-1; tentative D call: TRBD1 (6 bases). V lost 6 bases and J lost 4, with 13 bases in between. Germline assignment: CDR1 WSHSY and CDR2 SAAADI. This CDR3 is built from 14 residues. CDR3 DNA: TGCGCCAGCAGGGAGGTGGACAGTTACAATGAGCAGTTCTTC. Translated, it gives CASREVDSYNEQFF.

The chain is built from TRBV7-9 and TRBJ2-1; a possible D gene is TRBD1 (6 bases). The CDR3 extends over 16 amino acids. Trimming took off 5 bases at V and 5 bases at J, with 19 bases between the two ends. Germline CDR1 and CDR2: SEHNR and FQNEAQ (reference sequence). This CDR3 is CASSPPGRGWHNEQFF. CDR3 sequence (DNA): TGTGCCAGCAGCCCTCCGGGCAGGGGCTGGCACAATGAGCAGTTCTTC.

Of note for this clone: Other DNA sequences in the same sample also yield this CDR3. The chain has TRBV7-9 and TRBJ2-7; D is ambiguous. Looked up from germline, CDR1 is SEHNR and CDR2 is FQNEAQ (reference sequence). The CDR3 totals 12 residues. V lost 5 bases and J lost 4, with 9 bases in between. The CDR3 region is CASSPSPYEQYF. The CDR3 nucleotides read TGTGCCAGCAGCCCCAGCCCTTACGAGCAGTACTTC.

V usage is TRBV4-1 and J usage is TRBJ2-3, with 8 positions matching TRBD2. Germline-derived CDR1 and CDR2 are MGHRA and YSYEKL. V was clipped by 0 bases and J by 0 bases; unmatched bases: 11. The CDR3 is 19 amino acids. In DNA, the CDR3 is TGCGCCAGCAGCCAAGAGGCATTAGCGGGAAGGCCTAGCACAGATACGCAGTATTTT. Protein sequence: CASSQEALAGRPSTDTQYF.

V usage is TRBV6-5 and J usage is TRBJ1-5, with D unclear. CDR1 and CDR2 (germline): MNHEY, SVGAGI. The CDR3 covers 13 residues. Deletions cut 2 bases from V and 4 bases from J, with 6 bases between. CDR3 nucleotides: TGTGCCAGCAGTTACGTGCAGAATCAGCCCCAGCATTTT. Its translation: CASSYVQNQPQHF.

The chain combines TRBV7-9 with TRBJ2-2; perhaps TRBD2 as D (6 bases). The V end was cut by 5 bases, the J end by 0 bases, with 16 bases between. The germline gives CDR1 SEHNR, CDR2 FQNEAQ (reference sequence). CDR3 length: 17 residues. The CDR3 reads CASSPGVRGTNTGELFF. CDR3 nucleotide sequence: TGTGCCAGCAGCCCGGGCGTTCGCGGGACGAACACCGGGGAGCTGTTTTTT.

The CDR3 loop is CASSLMAGIADTQYF. For the CDR3, the DNA is TGTGCCAGCAGCTTAATGGCAGGGATCGCAGATACGCAGTATTTT. This chain uses TRBV7-3 with TRBJ2-3; maybe TRBD1 (5 bases). The CDR3 loop spans 15 amino acids. V lost 1 base and J 4 bases, leaving 12 bases between the germline ends. Germline loops: CDR1 SGHTA, CDR2 FQGTGA. The whole variable domain, filled in from reference TRBV7-3 and TRBJ2-3, reads GAGVSQTPSNKVTEKGKYVELRCDPISGHTALYWYRQSLGQGPEFLIYFQGTGAADDSGLPNDRFFAVRPEGSVSTLKIQRTERGDSAVYLCASSLMAGIADTQYFGPGTRLTVL.

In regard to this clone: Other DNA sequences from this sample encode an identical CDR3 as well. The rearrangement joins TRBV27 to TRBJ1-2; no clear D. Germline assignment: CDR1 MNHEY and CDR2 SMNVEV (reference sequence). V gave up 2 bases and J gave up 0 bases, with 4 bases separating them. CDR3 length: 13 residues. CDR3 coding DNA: TGTGCCAGCAGTTTAGGCACTAACTATGGCTACACCTTC. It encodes CASSLGTNYGYTF.

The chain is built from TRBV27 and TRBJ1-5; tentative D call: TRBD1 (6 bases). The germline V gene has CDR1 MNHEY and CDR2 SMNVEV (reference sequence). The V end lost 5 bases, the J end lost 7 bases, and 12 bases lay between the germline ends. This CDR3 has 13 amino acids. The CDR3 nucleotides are TGTGCCAGCAGTGAACAGGGAGGGCAGCCCCAGCATTTT. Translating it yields CASSEQGGQPQHF.